Listed below are T cell receptor beta chains from one sample, sequenced in a study of human T cells and chemical hapten exposure. TCRdb itself ran the RACE reads through MiXCR, one entry per CDR3 protein. The sample lists approximately 77,000 distinct CDR3 sequences; about 15% were seen once. The starting material was whole blood, obtained in connection with sensitization to the hapten diphenylcyclopropenone (DPC). The receptors were gathered from a woman in her 50s with alopecia areata. Some clones in this sample may be carry-over from other donors' samples. Both conserved end residues are part of each CDR3. The order of the fields is J gene, D gene, clone size, CDR3 length, V gene, CDR3 DNA, CDR3 protein. D genes are given only for firm matches. A row's size may be missing; if present it is once, few, many or a size class.

TRBJ1-5,TRBD1,-,14,TRBV12-3/TRBV12-4,TGTGCCAGCAGTTGGACAGGGAGTGATCAGCCCCAGCATTTT,CASSWTGSDQPQHF
TRBJ2-3,-,-,15,TRBV28,TGTGCCAGCAGTTTATATGGAAGTTCGGCAGATACGCAGTATTTT,CASSLYGSSADTQYF
TRBJ2-7,-,-,15,TRBV5-6,TGTGCCAGCAGCCGGGGAGGAGGGAAGGTCTACGAGCAGTACTTC,CASSRGGGKVYEQYF
TRBJ1-5,-,-,16,TRBV6-6,TGTGCCAGCAGTTACTCGACTCCAGGAGCCAATCAGCCCCAGCATTTT,CASSYSTPGANQPQHF
TRBJ2-5,-,-,13,TRBV3-1,TGTGCCAGCAGCCCAAGATTTCAGGGGTCCCAGTACTTC,CASSPRFQGSQYF
TRBJ2-3,-,many,15,TRBV29-1,TGCAGCGTTGAAGATGTGGGGAGGAGCACAGATACGCAGTATTTT,CSVEDVGRSTDTQYF
TRBJ2-1,TRBD1,-,14,TRBV2,TGTGCCAGCAGACCCAGGGGGTCGTACAATGAGCAGTTCTTC,CASRPRGSYNEQFF
TRBJ2-7,TRBD1,few,15,TRBV7-9,TGTGCCAGCAGCCCCGGGACAGGCGAGCGCTACGAGCAGTACTTC,CASSPGTGERYEQYF
TRBJ1-6,-,-,14,TRBV6-1,TGTGCCAGCAGTGAACCGAAGCCCGGTCGCTCCCTCCACTTT,CASSEPKPGRSLHF
TRBJ2-6,-,-,19,TRBV28,TGTGCCAGCAGTTCTACGACCTACAGGTACCGCTCTGGGGCCAACGTCCTGACTTTC,CASSSTTYRYRSGANVLTF
TRBJ2-3,TRBD2,many,18,TRBV12-3/TRBV12-4,TGTGCCAGCAGTTGGTCGTTCGGCGGACTAGCGGGTACAGATACGCAGTATTTT,CASSWSFGGLAGTDTQYF
TRBJ2-7,-,-,14,TRBV19,TGTGCCAGTAGTACGACTGGCGCCTCCTACGAGCAGTACTTC,CASSTTGASYEQYF
TRBJ2-7,-,many,13,TRBV7-9,TGTGCCAGCAATTCCGCGAGCACCGGCGAGCAGTACTTC,CASNSASTGEQYF
TRBJ2-5,TRBD1,few,18,TRBV19,TGTGCCAGTAGTATTATTATGGGACAGGGCAATGACGGAGAGACCCAGTACTTC,CASSIIMGQGNDGETQYF
TRBJ1-1,-,-,14,TRBV30,TGTGCCTGGAGTTTCGGGGGCTCGGCCACTGAAGCTTTCTTT,CAWSFGGSATEAFF
TRBJ2-3,-,few,14,TRBV14,TGTGCCAGCAGCCAAGTCGTCAGCACAGATACGCAGTATTTT,CASSQVVSTDTQYF
TRBJ2-7,-,few,13,TRBV20-1,TGCAGTGCTAGAGGAGGGCACCCCTACGAGCAGTACTTC,CSARGGHPYEQYF
TRBJ2-7,TRBD2,few,15,TRBV6-5,TGTGCCAGCACCGGACTAGCGGGAGGGACCTACGAGCAGTACTTC,CASTGLAGGTYEQYF